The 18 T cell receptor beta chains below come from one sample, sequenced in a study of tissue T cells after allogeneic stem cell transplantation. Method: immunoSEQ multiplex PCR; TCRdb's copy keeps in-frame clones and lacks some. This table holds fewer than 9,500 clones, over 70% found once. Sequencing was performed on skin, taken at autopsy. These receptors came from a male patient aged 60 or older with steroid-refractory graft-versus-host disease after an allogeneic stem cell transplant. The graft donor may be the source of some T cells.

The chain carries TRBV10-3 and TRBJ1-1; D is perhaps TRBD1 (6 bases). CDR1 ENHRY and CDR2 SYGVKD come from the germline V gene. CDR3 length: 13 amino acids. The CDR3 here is CASQGGRGTEAFF. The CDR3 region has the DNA TGTGCTTCACAAGGGGGGCGGGGAACTGAAGCTTTCTTT.

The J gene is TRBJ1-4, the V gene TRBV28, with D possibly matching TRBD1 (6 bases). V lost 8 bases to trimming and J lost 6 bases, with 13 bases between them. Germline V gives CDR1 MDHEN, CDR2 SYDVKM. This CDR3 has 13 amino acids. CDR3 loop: CASALAGDEKLFF. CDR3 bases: TGTGCCAGCGCACTGGCAGGGGATGAAAAACTGTTTTTT. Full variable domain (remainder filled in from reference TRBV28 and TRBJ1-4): DVKVTQSSRYLVKRTGEKVFLECVQDMDHENMFWYRQDPGLGLRLIYFSYDVKMKEKGDIPEGYSVSREKKERFSLILESASTNQTSMYLCASALAGDEKLFFGSGTQLSVL.

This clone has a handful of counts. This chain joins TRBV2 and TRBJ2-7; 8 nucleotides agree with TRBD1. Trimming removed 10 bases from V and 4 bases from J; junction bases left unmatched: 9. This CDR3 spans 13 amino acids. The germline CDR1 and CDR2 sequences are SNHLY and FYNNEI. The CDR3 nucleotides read TGTGCCACTTCGACAGGGGAGTGGTACGAGCAGTACTTC. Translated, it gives CATSTGEWYEQYF.

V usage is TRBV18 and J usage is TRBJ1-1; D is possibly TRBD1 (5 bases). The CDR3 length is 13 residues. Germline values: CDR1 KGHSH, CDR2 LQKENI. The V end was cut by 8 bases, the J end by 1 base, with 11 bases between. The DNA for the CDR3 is TGTGCCAGCCGAGACCAGGGGAACACTGAAGCTTTCTTT. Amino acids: CASRDQGNTEAFF.

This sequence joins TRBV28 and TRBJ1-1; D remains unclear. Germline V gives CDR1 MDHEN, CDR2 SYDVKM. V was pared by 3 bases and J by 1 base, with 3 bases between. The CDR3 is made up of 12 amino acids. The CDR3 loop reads CASSLANTEAFF. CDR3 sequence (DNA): TGTGCCAGCAGTTTGGCGAACACTGAAGCTTTCTTT.

The CDR3 DNA sequence: TGTGCCAGCAGTTTTCGAGGACAGGGGATAGGAAAACTGTTTTTT. Translated: CASSFRGQGIGKLFF. The chain employs TRBV28 and TRBJ1-4; 9 bases are a match to TRBD1. The V segment lost 3 bases and the J segment 10 bases; nucleotides outside the gene matches: 9. Germline V gene sequence: CDR1 MDHEN, CDR2 SYDVKM. The CDR3 is made up of 15 amino acids.

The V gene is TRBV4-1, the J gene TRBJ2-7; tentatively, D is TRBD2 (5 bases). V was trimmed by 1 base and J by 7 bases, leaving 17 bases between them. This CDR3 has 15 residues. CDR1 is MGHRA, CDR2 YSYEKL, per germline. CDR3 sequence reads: CASSQGRASSNEQYF. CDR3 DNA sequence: TGCGCCAGCAGCCAAGGGCGGGCTTCCTCTAATGAGCAGTACTTC.

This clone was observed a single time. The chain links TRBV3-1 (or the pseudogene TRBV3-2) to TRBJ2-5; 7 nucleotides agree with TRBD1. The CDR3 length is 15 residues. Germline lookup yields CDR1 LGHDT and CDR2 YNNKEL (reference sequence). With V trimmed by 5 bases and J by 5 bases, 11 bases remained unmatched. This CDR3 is CASSIRDSSWETQYF. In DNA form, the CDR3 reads TGTGCCAGCAGCATCCGGGACAGCTCGTGGGAGACCCAGTACTTC.

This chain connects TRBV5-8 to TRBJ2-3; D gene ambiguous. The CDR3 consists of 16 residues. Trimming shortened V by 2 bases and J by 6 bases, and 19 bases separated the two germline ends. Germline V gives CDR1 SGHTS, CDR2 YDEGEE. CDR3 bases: TGTGCCAGCAGCTTCCTCGTGAGAAGGGCGTCCGATACGCAGTATTTT. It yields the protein CASSFLVRRASDTQYF.

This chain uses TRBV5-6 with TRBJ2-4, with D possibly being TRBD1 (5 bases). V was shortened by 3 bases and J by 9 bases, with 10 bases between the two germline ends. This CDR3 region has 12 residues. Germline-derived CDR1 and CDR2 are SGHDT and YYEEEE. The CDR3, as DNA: TGTGCCAGCAGCTGGGGAAGGGGCATTCAGTACTTC. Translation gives CASSWGRGIQYF.

The CDR3 sequence: CASSLALRVRVAQPQHF. The CDR3, as DNA: TGTGCCAGCAGCTTAGCGCTAAGAGTTAGGGTAGCTCAGCCCCAGCATTTT. V and J are TRBV7-4 and TRBJ1-5; D not resolved. This CDR3 spans 17 amino acids. The germline V gene has CDR1 SGHVT and CDR2 SQSDAQ. Trimming cost V 0 bases and J 6 bases, with 18 bases left between them.

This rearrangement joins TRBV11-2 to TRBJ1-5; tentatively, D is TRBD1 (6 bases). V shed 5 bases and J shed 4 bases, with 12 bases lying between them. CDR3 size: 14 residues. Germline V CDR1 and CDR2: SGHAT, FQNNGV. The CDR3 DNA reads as TGTGCCAGCAGCCCGAACAGGGTTAATCAGCCCCAGCATTTT. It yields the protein CASSPNRVNQPQHF.

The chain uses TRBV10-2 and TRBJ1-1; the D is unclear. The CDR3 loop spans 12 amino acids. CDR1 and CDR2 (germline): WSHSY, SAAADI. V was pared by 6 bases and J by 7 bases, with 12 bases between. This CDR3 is CASSPGRLEAFF. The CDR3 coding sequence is TGCGCCAGCAGCCCCGGACGGCTTGAAGCTTTCTTT.

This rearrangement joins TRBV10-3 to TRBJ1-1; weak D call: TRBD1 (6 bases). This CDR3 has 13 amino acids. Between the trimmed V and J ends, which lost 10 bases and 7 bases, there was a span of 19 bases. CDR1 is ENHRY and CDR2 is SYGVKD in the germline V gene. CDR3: CATYRAKEGEAFF. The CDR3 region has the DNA TGTGCCACTTACAGGGCTAAGGAGGGTGAAGCTTTCTTT.

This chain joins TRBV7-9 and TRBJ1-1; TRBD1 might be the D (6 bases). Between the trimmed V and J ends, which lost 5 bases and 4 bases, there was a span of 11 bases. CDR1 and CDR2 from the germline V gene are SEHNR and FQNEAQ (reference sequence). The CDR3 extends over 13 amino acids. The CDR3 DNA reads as TGTGCCAGCAGCGTCAGGGGAAGCACTGAAGCTTTCTTT. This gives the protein CASSVRGSTEAFF. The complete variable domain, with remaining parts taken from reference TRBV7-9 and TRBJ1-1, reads DTGVSQNPRHKITKRGQNVTFRCDPISEHNRLYWYRQTLGQGPEFLTYFQNEAQLEKSRLLSDRFSAERPKGSFSTLEIQRTEQGDSAMYLCASSVRGSTEAFFGQGTRLTVV.

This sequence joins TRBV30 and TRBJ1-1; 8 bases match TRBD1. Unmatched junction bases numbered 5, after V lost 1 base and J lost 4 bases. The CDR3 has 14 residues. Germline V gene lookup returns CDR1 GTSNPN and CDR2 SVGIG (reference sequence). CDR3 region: CAWSADREATEAFF. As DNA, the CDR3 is TGTGCCTGGAGTGCGGACAGGGAGGCCACTGAAGCTTTCTTT.

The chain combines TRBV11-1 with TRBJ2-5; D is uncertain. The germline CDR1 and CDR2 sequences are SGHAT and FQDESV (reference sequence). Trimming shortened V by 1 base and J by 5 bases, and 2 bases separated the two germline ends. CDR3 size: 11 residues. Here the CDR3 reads CASSLGETQYF. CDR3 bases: TGTGCCAGCAGCTTAGGGGAGACCCAGTACTTC. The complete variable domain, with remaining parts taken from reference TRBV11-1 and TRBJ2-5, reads EAEVAQSPRYKITEKSQAVAFWCDPISGHATLYWYRQILGQGPELLVQFQDESVVDDSQLPKDRFSAERLKGVDSTLKIQPAELGDSAMYLCASSLGETQYFGPGTRLLVL.

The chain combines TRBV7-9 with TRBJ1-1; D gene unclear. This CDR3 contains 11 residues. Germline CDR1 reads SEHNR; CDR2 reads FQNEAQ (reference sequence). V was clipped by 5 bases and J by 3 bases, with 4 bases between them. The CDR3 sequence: CASSADTEAFF. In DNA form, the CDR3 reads TGTGCCAGCAGCGCTGACACTGAAGCTTTCTTT.